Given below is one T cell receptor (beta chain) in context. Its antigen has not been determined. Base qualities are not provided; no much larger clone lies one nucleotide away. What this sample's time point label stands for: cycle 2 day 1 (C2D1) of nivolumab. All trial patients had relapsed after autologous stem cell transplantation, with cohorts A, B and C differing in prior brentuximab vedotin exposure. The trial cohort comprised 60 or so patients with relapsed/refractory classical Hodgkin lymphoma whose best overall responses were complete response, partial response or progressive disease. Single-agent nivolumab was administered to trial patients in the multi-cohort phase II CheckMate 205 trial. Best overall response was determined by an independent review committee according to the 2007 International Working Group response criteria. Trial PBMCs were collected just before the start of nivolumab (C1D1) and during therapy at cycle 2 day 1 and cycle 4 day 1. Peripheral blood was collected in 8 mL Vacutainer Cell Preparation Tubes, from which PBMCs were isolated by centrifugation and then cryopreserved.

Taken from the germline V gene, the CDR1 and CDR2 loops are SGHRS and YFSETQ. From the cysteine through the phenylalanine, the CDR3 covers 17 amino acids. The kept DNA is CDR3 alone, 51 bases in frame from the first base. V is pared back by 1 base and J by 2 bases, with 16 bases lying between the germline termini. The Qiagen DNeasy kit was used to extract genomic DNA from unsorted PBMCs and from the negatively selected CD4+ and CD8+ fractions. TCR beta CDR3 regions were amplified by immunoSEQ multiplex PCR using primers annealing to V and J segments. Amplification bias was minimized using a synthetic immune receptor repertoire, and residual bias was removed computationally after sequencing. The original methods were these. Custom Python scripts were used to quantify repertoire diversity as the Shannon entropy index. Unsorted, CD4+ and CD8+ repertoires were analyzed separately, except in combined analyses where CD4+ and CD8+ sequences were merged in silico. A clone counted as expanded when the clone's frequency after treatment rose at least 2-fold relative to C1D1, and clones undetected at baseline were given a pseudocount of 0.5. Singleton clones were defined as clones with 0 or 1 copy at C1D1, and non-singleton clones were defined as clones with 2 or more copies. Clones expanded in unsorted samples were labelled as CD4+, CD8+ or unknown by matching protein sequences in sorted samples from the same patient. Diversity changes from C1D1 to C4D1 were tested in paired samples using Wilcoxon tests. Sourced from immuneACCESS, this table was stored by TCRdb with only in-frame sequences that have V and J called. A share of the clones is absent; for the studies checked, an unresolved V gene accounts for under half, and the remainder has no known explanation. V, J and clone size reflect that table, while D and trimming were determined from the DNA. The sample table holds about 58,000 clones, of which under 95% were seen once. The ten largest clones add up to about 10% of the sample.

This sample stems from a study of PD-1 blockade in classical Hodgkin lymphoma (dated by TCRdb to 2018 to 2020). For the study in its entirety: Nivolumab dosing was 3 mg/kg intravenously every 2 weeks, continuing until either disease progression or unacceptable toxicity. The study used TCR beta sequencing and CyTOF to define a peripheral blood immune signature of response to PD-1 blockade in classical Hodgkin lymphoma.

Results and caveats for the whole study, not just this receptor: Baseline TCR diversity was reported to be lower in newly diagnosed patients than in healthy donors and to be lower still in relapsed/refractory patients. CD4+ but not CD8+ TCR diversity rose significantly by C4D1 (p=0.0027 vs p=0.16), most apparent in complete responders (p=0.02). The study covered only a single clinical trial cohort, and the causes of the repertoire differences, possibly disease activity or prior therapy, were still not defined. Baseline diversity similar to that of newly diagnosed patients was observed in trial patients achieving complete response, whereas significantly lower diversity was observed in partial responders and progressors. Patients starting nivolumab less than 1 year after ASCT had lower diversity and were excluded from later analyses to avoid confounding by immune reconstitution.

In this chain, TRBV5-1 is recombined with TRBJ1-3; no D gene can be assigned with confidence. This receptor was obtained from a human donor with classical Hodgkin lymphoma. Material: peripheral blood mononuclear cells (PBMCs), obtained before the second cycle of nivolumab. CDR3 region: CASSLTSSLPPGNTIYF. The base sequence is TGCGCCAGCAGCTTGACCTCATCTCTCCCTCCTGGAAACACCATATATTTT.